This T cell receptor (beta chain) was captured in a study of T cells after yellow fever vaccination. They built TCR cDNA with 5'RACE template switching, a step that put in a universal primer site and UMIs. Using its own MiXCR run on the 5' RACE reads, TCRdb lists one record per CDR3 protein. The sample consists of some 350,000 distinct CDR3 sequences, approximately 5.7% of them appearing once. Study results and caveats: Faster peaking, at day 5 versus 15, marked a secondary response that was weaker. Researchers cautioned that FACS-sorted repertoires could harbor abundant clonotypes contaminating from the bulk population.

This clonotype was recorded many times. The antigen is not known. The CDR3 is 14 amino acids. Unmatched junction bases numbered 10, after V lost 8 bases and J lost 7 bases. Germline-derived CDR1 and CDR2 are MDHEN and SYDVKM. The chain uses TRBV28 and TRBJ1-4; 7 nucleotides align to TRBD1. Sample: PBMCs, taken 5 days after the yellow fever booster vaccination. The TCR was taken from a man aged 25 to 45 who received the YFV17D yellow fever vaccine. CDR3 bases: TGTGCCAGCCTTCGGGGGGGACAGAGTGAAAAACTGTTTTTT. Protein sequence: CASLRGGQSEKLFF.